The clone carrying this TCR beta chain was recorded many times. In the authors' workflow: Estimation of nucleated cell counts was performed using reference gene primer amplification. TCRdb's copy holds only in-frame clones and misses some; the assay was immunoSEQ multiplex PCR. V and J calls and clone size are as listed in that table; D and trimming were resolved from the DNA. The sample records around 160,000 clones, approximately 85% being singletons. The sample is drawn from a study of blood T cell repertoires in COVID-19. As for the study in general: PBMCs, B-cell-depleted T cells, or T cells were the source of the cDNA or gDNA that made up the material.

V lost 0 bases to trimming and J lost 6 bases, with 7 bases between them. Germline V gives CDR1 KGHDR, CDR2 SFDVKD. The CDR3 sequence is 14 residues long. The rearrangement uses TRBV24-1 and TRBJ2-2; the D gene is possibly TRBD2 (5 bases). This TCR came from a woman aged 60-70 years with COVID-19, enrolled during active disease. The sample consisted of peripheral blood. As DNA, the CDR3 is TGTGCCACCAGTGATTTGGAGGGTGCCGGGGAGCTGTTTTTT. Translation: CATSDLEGAGELFF.